This T cell receptor beta chain was recovered during a study of molecular identifiers for immune sequencing clone quantification. There are a few counts of this clonotype. Each library that profiled naive CD8 cells came from approximately 20,000 to 1,000,000 sorted cells with 10%, 30% or 50% RNA. TCRdb analysed the PCR reads with MiXCR anew, one entry per CDR3 protein. Of 490,000 or so distinct CDR3 sequences in the sample, roughly 24% were seen once. This CDR3 comprises 16 residues. The germline V gene has CDR1 GTSNPN and CDR2 SVGIG (reference sequence). Losses at the gene ends were 3 bases for V and 4 bases for J; bases not matched to a gene: 9.

The material sequenced was naive CD8+ T cells from blood, with Jurkat cell RNA spiked in. As for subset: FACS-sorted CD8+CD4-CCR7+CD45RA+ naive T cells. The V call is TRBV30, the J call TRBJ2-5; 12 nucleotides match TRBD2. The receptor comes from a human donor in good health. Some libraries in this study had Jurkat cell RNA spiked in. The CDR3 DNA is TGTGCCTGGAGCCCTGTGCTAGCGGGAGGGTTAGAGACCCAGTACTTC. It yields the protein CAWSPVLAGGLETQYF.